The source of this T cell receptor (beta chain) is a study of beta chain bispecific antibodies for T cell cancers (dated by TCRdb to the early 2020s). Regarding the research as a whole: Healthy donor T cells were cocultured with T cell leukemia lines and bispecific antibodies, then TRBV sequencing of surviving cells measured the depletion of each TRBV family. Surface TRBV12 (TRBV12-3) was expressed on Jurkat cells, and surface TRBV5-5 was expressed on HPB-ALL cells. Beyond this particular receptor, the publication reports: Every sequenced sample contained a mix of leukemia cell line cells and normal T cells, and most targeted TRBV signal came from the leukemia cells rather than from the normal T cells. Relative to anti-CD19, anti-TRBV12 exposure cut the share of total TRBV signal from TRBV12-3 by around 99%, while TRBV12-4 dropped by approximately 40%, which was not significant. Cross-reactivity of the anti-TRBV5-5 antibody with TRBV5-6 was attributed to high sequence similarity between the two genes. The TRBV-directed bispecific antibodies appeared to leave every TRBV family member untouched except the targeted genes and the closely related ones.

The germline V gene gives CDR1 as SGHRS and CDR2 as YFSETQ. From its cysteine to its phenylalanine, the CDR3 spans 13 amino acids. Only CDR3 DNA remains: 39 bases, in frame from the first base. V is pared back by 0 bases and J by 2 bases, with 5 bases lying between the germline termini. This clonotype was seen at least ten times. The antigen this receptor binds is unknown. Per-nucleotide qualities are absent, and no much larger clonotype sits a single base away. Unique molecular identifier barcodes were incorporated into the libraries and were used for clonotype quantification. Qiagen AllPrep DNA/RNA Micro kits were used to isolate total RNA, and an Agilent TapeStation was used to check RNA quality. TCR beta libraries were built by 5' RACE: cDNA synthesis followed by two PCR steps using TCR beta constant-region gene-specific primers. An Illumina MiSeq platform was used to sequence the TCR beta libraries. As for the original processing: MIGEC, MiXCR and VDJtools were used to process the reads. To get a clonotype's frequency, the unique molecular identifiers belonging to that clonotype were divided by all unique molecular identifiers in the sample. Nonfunctional TRBV genes listed as pseudogenes or open reading frames in IMGT, such as TRBV1, TRBV12-1 and TRBV21, were excluded. TCRdb cleaned the public reads at Q25 with fastp, built clones with MiXCR and kept in-frame beta chains. CDR3 protein duplicates are merged, each entry listing the most common genes and DNA. These V and J calls derive from TCRdb rather than the authors' analysis. In this sample the table shows 20,000 to 25,000 distinct CDR3 sequences, 2% to 2.5% of which occur a single time. The ten most abundant clones make up 4.5% to 5.5% of the sample.

This specimen's treatment or condition label, per the study, means: alpha-V12: anti-TRBV12 scFv linked to anti-CD3 scFv. T cells were expanded from blood mononuclear cells with anti-CD3 antibody OKT3 or CD3/CD28 Dynabeads for approximately 3 days. The anti-TRBV12 bispecific sample was derived from a coculture of Jurkat leukemia cells with normal T cells and was compared against an anti-CD19 bispecific control coculture. The expanded T cells were grown in RPMI 1640 containing around 9.2% fetal bovine serum, recombinant human IL-2 (around 91 IU/ml) and IL-7 (about 4.5 ng/ml). Each coculture mixed about 50,000 target cells and about 50,000 normal T cells with bispecific antibody in roughly 100 ul and was incubated at 37 degrees C for roughly 16 hours. Every bispecific antibody was made of two single-chain variable fragments, expressed in a single-chain diabody format carrying a His tag. The effector T cells were obtained from healthy human donors, with peripheral blood mononuclear cells isolated from leukapheresis samples by Ficoll density gradient centrifugation.

The receptor was derived from a human donor in good health. Some clones in this sample may be carry-over from other donors' samples. The sequenced sample was healthy donor T cells cultured with leukemia cells, obtained from a culture containing a bispecific antibody targeting TCR Vbeta12. The V and J segments used are TRBV5-1 and TRBJ2-5; the D segment cannot be called with confidence. The CDR3 sequence is CASSLGLQETQYF. Here is the DNA: TGCGCCAGCAGCTTGGGACTGCAAGAGACCCAGTACTTC. Where the CDR3 stops, the reference TRBV5-1 and TRBJ2-5 genes take over; the full variable domain is KAGVTQTPRYLIKTRGQQVTLSCSPISGHRSVSWYQQTPGQGLQFLFEYFSETQRNKGNFPGRFSGRQFSNSRSEMNVSTLELGDSALYLCASSLGLQETQYFGPGTRLLVL.